This TCR beta chain was retrieved from a study of blood T cell repertoires in COVID-19 (dated by TCRdb to 2018 to 2020). With regard to the full study: Samples from collaborators originated in the United States, Italy and Spain and spanned both the acute and convalescent phases of COVID-19. The material from the prospective study consisted of cDNA or gDNA derived from T cells, B-cell-depleted T cells, or PBMCs. The dataset comprised deeply sampled blood TCRbeta repertoires from subjects exposed to, actively infected with, or recovered from COVID-19. The repertoires were released in a freely available public database intended as a resource for research on the immune response to SARS-CoV-2. The samples were drawn from the first 160 participants of the ongoing ImmuneRACE study and from some 1,300 subjects provided by 6 global collaborators. Sample metadata almost always included a de-identified subject ID, COVID-19 status, age in years and sex. Where available, HLA class I and class II types were obtained from metadata supplied by the sample provider rather than from assay-based typing. Beyond this particular receptor, the publication reports: Clinical and demographic metadata were provided uncurated, with the amount varying by source and participant.

TCRbeta CDR3 regions were amplified from genomic DNA using the immunoSEQ Assay, a bias-controlled multiplex PCR. As for the authors' bioinformatics: The number of nucleated cells in each sample was estimated from the amplification of reference gene primers within the assay. To quantify the absolute abundance of each unique TCRbeta CDR3 rearrangement, sequence reads were collapsed and filtered. For each sample, productive Simpson clonality was calculated as the square root of Simpson's diversity index over productive rearrangements. The clones in this table, taken by TCRdb from immuneACCESS, are in-frame only. Not every clone is retained; where verified, under half of the shortfall comes from an unresolved V gene, and the cause of the rest is unknown. That table gives V, J and clone size, and the DNA gave D and trimming. This sample holds some 110,000 clones; 60% to 85% were observed only once. The ten largest clones take up about 6.6% of the sample.

CDR1 and CDR2 are drawn from the germline V gene (reference sequence): LNHDA, SQIVND. The V end gives up 1 base and the J end 5 bases, leaving 3 bases in the junction not matched to a gene. The CDR3 has 14 amino acids, counting the end cysteine and phenylalanine. The read is trimmed to its CDR3 DNA, 42 bases read in frame from base 1. Each collaborating institution followed its own protocols to collect whole blood in K2EDTA tubes. For TCRbeta analysis, collaborator samples were shipped as frozen whole blood, as isolated PBMCs, or as DNA extracted from either sample type. Comments on this clone: Its antigen is unknown. No base qualities exist here, and no much larger clone lies one base off it.

This clonotype was sampled from a man aged 65 to 79 with acute or convalescent COVID-19. Material: peripheral blood. The chain links TRBV19 with TRBJ2-5; 8 central nucleotides agree with TRBD2. The CDR3 sequence is CASSIGLAWETQYF. The bases read TGTGCCAGTAGTATAGGACTAGCGTGGGAGACCCAGTACTTC. Joined to the reference TRBV19 and TRBJ2-5 proteins, this CDR3 gives the full variable domain: DGGITQSPKYLFRKEGQNVTLSCEQNLNHDAMYWYRQDPGQGLRLIYYSQIVNDFQKGDIAEGYSVSREKKESFPLTVTSAQKNPTAFYLCASSIGLAWETQYFGPGTRLLVL.